These 3 T cell receptor beta chains were all obtained from the same sample, sequenced in a study of metastatic and nonmetastatic thyroid tumors. With MiXCR, TCRdb called clones anew from the PCR reads. Of around 23,000 clones in the sample, 20% to 30% were seen once. Thyroid surgery was preceded by no treatment in any patient. Sequencing was done on a sample of blood. These receptors all come from a male donor with papillary thyroid cancer or a benign thyroid nodule (not recorded which). Some clones in this sample may be carry-over from other donors' samples.

With regard to this clone: Germline is not matched at one junction end, which may reflect a read error. The rearrangement joins TRBV5-1 to TRBJ2-5; D ambiguous. This CDR3 region has 16 residues. The germline gives CDR1 SGHRS, CDR2 YFSETQ. CDR3 sequence: CAISLEGAGHFETQYF. CDR3 in DNA: TGCGCCATCAGCCTCGAAGGAGCTGGTCACTTTGAGACCCAGTACTTC.

The CDR3 DNA reads as TGCACTGCGTGCAGCACAGATACGCAGTATTTT. Amino acids: CTACSTDTQYF. This sequence joins TRBV20-1 and TRBJ2-3, with unresolved D. CDR1 DFQATT and CDR2 SNEGSKA come from the germline V gene (reference sequence). The CDR3 is 11 residues long.

For this clone: At one of its ends the junction is not consistent with the germline gene, which may arise from a read error. This chain connects TRBV4-3 to TRBJ1-5; D is unresolved. Per germline, CDR1 LGHNA and CDR2 YSLEER. This CDR3 contains 14 residues. The chain's CDR3 is CSSRQDPSIQPQHF. The CDR3 DNA is TGCTCCAGCAGACAAGACCCCAGCATTCAGCCCCAGCATTTT.